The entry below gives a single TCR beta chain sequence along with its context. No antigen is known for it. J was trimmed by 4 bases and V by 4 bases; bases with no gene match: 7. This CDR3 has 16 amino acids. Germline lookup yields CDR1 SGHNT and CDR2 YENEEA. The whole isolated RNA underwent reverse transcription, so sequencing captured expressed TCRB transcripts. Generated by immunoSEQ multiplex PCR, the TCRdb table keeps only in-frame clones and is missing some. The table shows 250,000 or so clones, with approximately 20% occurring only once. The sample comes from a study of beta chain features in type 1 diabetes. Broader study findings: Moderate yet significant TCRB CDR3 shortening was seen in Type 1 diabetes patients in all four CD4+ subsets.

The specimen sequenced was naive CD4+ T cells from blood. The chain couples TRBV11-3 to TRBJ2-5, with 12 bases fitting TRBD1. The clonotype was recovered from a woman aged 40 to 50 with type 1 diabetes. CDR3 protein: CASSSAGTGGRETQYF. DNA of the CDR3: TGTGCCAGCAGCTCCGCCGGGACAGGGGGCAGAGAGACCCAGTACTTC.